The rows below give T cell receptor beta chains drawn from one sample of a study of blood T cell repertoires in COVID-19. Clones were sequenced by immunoSEQ multiplex PCR, and TCRdb holds only the in-frame ones, with some missing. Altogether some 150,000 clones are present, 60% to 85% being singletons, with the ten largest covering approximately 5%. The material sequenced was peripheral blood. The source of these receptors is a woman aged 80 or over with active or convalescent COVID-19. Each CDR3 is given with its conserved first and last residue. The D gene is left open where the match is weak. Size values are once, few and many counts, or a class for expanded clones, and some rows have none.

D gene,V gene,J gene,clone size,CDR3 protein,CDR3 DNA
.,TRBV23-1,TRBJ1-2,many,CASSPPAGGRKYGYTF,TGCGCCAGCAGTCCCCCGGCCGGGGGGCGTAAGTATGGCTACACCTTC
TRBD2,TRBV27,TRBJ2-3,.,CASSSGLPGRTDTQYF,TGTGCCAGCAGTTCGGGACTACCAGGACGCACAGATACGCAGTATTTT
.,TRBV7-8,TRBJ1-1,once,CASSPWNTEAFF,TGTGCCAGCAGCCCGTGGAACACTGAAGCTTTCTTT
TRBD2,TRBV2,TRBJ2-5,.,CASRTSGGRGETQYF,TGTGCCAGCAGGACTAGCGGGGGCCGAGGGGAGACCCAGTACTTC
TRBD1,TRBV6-5,TRBJ1-1,few,CASSPGTGNTEAFF,TGTGCCAGCAGTCCCGGGACAGGGAACACTGAAGCTTTCTTT
.,TRBV7-3,TRBJ1-1,.,CASSLEGVITEAFF,TGTGCCAGCAGCCTTGAGGGGGTAATCACTGAAGCTTTCTTT
.,TRBV5-1,TRBJ2-7,.,CASSLISSEQYF,TGCGCCAGCAGCTTGATCTCTTCCGAGCAGTACTTC
.,TRBV24-1,TRBJ2-7,.,CATSETTRNRICYEQYF,TGTGCCACCAGTGAAACAACCCGGAACAGGATCTGCTACGAGCAGTACTTC
TRBD1,TRBV28,TRBJ1-2,.,CASSSPGQGLSGYTF,TGTGCCAGCAGTTCACCGGGACAGGGCCTATCTGGCTACACCTTC
.,TRBV14,TRBJ1-3,.,CASSQGLEVGTIYF,TGTGCCAGCAGCCAAGGCTTAGAGGTCGGCACCATATATTTT
TRBD1,TRBV2,TRBJ1-5,.,CASRPGQGAQHF,TGTGCCAGCAGACCCGGACAGGGTGCGCAACATTTT
.,TRBV18,TRBJ1-1,.,CASSPTDSWGTEAFF,TGTGCCAGCTCACCGACGGACAGTTGGGGCACTGAAGCTTTCTTT
.,TRBV7-7,TRBJ2-5,once,CASSSNIATQETQYF,TGTGCTAGCAGCTCGAATATAGCGACTCAAGAGACCCAGTACTTC
TRBD1,TRBV29-1,TRBJ1-1,.,CSAPRGQGRTEAFF,TGCAGCGCCCCCCGGGGACAGGGACGGACTGAAGCTTTCTTT
.,TRBV6-1,TRBJ2-1,.,CASSDRRGEQFF,TGTGCCAGCAGTGACCGGCGAGGTGAGCAGTTCTTC
.,TRBV7-2,TRBJ1-5,.,CASSLGQGLRNQPQHF,TGTGCCAGCAGCTTAGGCCAGGGGCTCCGGAATCAGCCCCAGCATTTT
TRBD1,TRBV19,TRBJ1-2,few,CASSIMDRVYGYTF,TGTGCCAGTAGTATAATGGACAGGGTGTATGGCTACACCTTC
TRBD1,TRBV5-1,TRBJ1-4,few,CASSHTGGLGAYATNEKLFF,TGCGCCAGCAGCCACACAGGGGGTCTAGGGGCGTATGCAACTAATGAAAAACTGTTTTTT
TRBD2,TRBV6-4,TRBJ2-1,many,CASSDSVAGGPHEQFF,TGTGCCAGCAGTGACTCGGTAGCGGGGGGGCCCCATGAGCAGTTCTTC
.,TRBV7-9,TRBJ1-3,few,CASSLNTGGNTIYF,TGTGCCAGCAGCTTAAATACAGGGGGAAACACCATATATTTT
.,TRBV18,TRBJ1-4,.,CASSPVGVLNEKLFF,TGTGCCAGCTCACCAGTCGGAGTACTCAATGAAAAACTGTTTTTT
.,TRBV6-2/TRBV6-3,TRBJ2-1,.,CASSYSGRIYNEQFF,TGTGCCAGCAGTTACTCAGGCAGGATTTACAATGAGCAGTTCTTC
TRBD2,TRBV30,TRBJ2-2,.,CAWSLAGGTGELFF,TGTGCCTGGAGTCTGGCGGGGGGAACCGGGGAGCTGTTTTTT
TRBD1,TRBV7-9,TRBJ2-5,.,CASSPGGFFETQYF,TGTGCCAGCAGTCCAGGGGGATTCTTCGAGACCCAGTACTTC
.,TRBV15,TRBJ1-2,.,CATSRDFPGKNGYTF,TGTGCCACCAGCAGAGATTTTCCAGGGAAGAATGGCTACACCTTC
.,TRBV30,TRBJ1-1,.,CAWSDLDETEAFF,TGTGCCTGGAGTGACCTCGATGAGACTGAAGCTTTCTTT
.,TRBV19,TRBJ2-3,few,CASSLLGGDTQYF,TGTGCCAGTAGTCTGTTGGGAGGAGATACGCAGTATTTT
TRBD1,TRBV7-2,TRBJ2-2,few,CASRQGGTGELFF,TGTGCCAGCCGACAGGGGGGCACCGGGGAGCTGTTTTTT
TRBD2,TRBV7-6,TRBJ2-3,once,CASSETSTTSTDTQYF,TGTGCCAGCAGCGAGACTAGCACTACTAGCACAGATACGCAGTATTTT
.,TRBV29-1,TRBJ2-1,.,CSVDAGMRGEQFF,TGCAGCGTTGACGCAGGTATGCGGGGTGAGCAGTTCTTC
.,TRBV21-1,TRBJ2-3,.,CASSIHSRGILDTQYF,TGTGCCAGCAGCATCCACTCGCGGGGGATTCTAGATACGCAGTATTTT
.,TRBV14,TRBJ2-3,.,CASSQLRADTQYF,TGTGCCAGCAGCCAGCTACGGGCAGATACGCAGTATTTT
.,TRBV5-1,TRBJ1-1,.,CASSRLDPNTEAFF,TGCGCCAGCAGCCGACTCGACCCGAACACTGAAGCTTTCTTT
.,TRBV14,TRBJ1-2,few,CASSPVLGAYGYTF,TGTGCCAGCAGCCCCGTATTAGGGGCTTATGGCTACACCTTC
.,TRBV20-1,TRBJ2-1,.,CSANKGAEQFF,TGCAGTGCCAATAAAGGGGCCGAGCAGTTCTTC
.,TRBV30,TRBJ2-7,.,CAWSEPDTRGYEQYF,TGTGCCTGGAGTGAACCCGACACTCGGGGCTACGAGCAGTACTTC
.,TRBV7-3,TRBJ1-6,.,CASSLGGFTSPLHF,TGTGCCAGCAGCTTGGGGGGTTTCACTTCACCCCTCCACTTT
TRBD1,TRBV5-1,TRBJ1-1,once,CASSSRQGRSTEAFF,TGCGCCAGCAGCTCCCGACAGGGGAGGTCCACTGAAGCTTTCTTT
.,TRBV10-2,TRBJ2-1,.,CASRAAGPRGNEQFF,TGCGCCAGCAGGGCGGCAGGGCCTAGGGGCAATGAGCAGTTCTTC
.,TRBV24-1,TRBJ2-2,.,CATSLSAGELFF,TGTGCCACCAGCTTATCCGCCGGGGAGCTGTTTTTT
.,TRBV28,TRBJ1-5,.,CASTSGQYSNQPQHF,TGTGCCAGCACGTCTGGACAGTATAGCAATCAGCCCCAGCATTTT
.,TRBV5-6,TRBJ1-6,.,CASSSGLTYNSPLHF,TGTGCCAGCAGCTCTGGACTCACCTATAATTCACCCCTCCACTTT
TRBD1,TRBV27,TRBJ1-5,.,CASSPAGGLRPQHF,TGTGCCAGCAGTCCAGCAGGGGGCCTCCGGCCCCAGCATTTT
.,TRBV19,TRBJ2-3,.,CASTVGGPGDTQYF,TGTGCCAGTACGGTGGGGGGGCCGGGAGATACGCAGTATTTT
.,TRBV5-8,TRBJ1-5,.,CASSLDNSNQPQHF,TGTGCCAGCAGCCTGGACAATAGCAATCAGCCCCAGCATTTT
TRBD1,TRBV4-3,TRBJ1-1,.,CASSQDWAGGRTEAFF,TGCGCCAGCAGCCAAGATTGGGCAGGGGGGCGCACTGAAGCTTTCTTT
.,TRBV19,TRBJ1-2,.,CASSRGARGYTF,TGTGCCAGTAGTCGGGGGGCTCGGGGCTACACCTTC
.,TRBV2,TRBJ1-1,.,CASSGVARAPEAFF,TGTGCCTCCTCAGGGGTCGCCAGGGCTCCTGAAGCTTTCTTT
TRBD1,TRBV3-1/TRBV3-2,TRBJ1-1,.,CASSRRQGAGAFF,TGTGCCAGCAGCCGAAGACAGGGGGCTGGAGCTTTCTTT
.,TRBV4-1,TRBJ1-2,.,CASSQGFPEDYGYTF,TGCGCCAGCAGCCAAGGATTCCCGGAGGACTATGGCTACACCTTC
TRBD2,TRBV5-4,TRBJ2-7,.,CASSLTGRGGGSSEQYF,TGTGCCAGCAGCTTGACCGGTAGGGGCGGGGGGAGTTCCGAGCAGTACTTC
.,TRBV10-1,TRBJ2-5,.,CASSGGTWGETQYF,TGCGCCAGCAGTGGAGGGACTTGGGGAGAGACCCAGTACTTC
TRBD1,TRBV30,TRBJ1-2,.,CAWRRGLNGYTF,TGTGCCTGGAGGAGGGGGCTTAATGGCTACACCTTC
.,TRBV4-1,TRBJ1-2,.,CASSQESSGYSGYTF,TGCGCCAGCAGCCAAGAAAGTTCGGGTTATAGCGGCTACACCTTC